These T cell receptor beta chains were read from a single sample in a study of T cell responses to AZD1222 COVID-19 vaccine. Assay: immunoSEQ multiplex PCR; the TCRdb copy retains only in-frame clones and omits some. The repertoire holds over 150,000 clones, with roughly 92% as singletons. Sequencing was performed on peripheral blood, taken 28 days after the second AZD1222 dose. The receptors were sampled from an adult who received the AZD1222 COVID-19 vaccine. Both conserved end residues are part of each CDR3. D genes are given only for firm matches. Size tells how often a clone was seen (once, few, many) or the class of an expanded clone, and some rows leave it out.

TRBD1	TRBJ1-1	.	TRBV5-1	TGCGCCAGCAGCGGCGGGACAGAAAAAGGCACTGAAGCTTTCTTT	CASSGGTEKGTEAFF
TRBD1	TRBJ1-4	.	TRBV7-6	TGTGCCAGCAGCTTCGAAGACAGGGGGACGGGGTCTAATGAAAAACTGTTTTTT	CASSFEDRGTGSNEKLFF
TRBD1	TRBJ1-2	.	TRBV5-1	TGCGCCAGCAGCCCCCTGGACAGGGGACATGGCTACACCTTC	CASSPLDRGHGYTF
.	TRBJ2-5	.	TRBV7-2	TGTGCCAGCAGCCCGAAACTATGGGGGCGTGAGACCCAGTACTTC	CASSPKLWGRETQYF
TRBD1	TRBJ1-1	.	TRBV6-5	TGTGCCAGCAAGATTAACAGGGGGAACACTGAAGCTTTCTTT	CASKINRGNTEAFF
.	TRBJ1-1	.	TRBV3-1/TRBV3-2	TGTGCCAGCAGTGGTTGGGGCAGCACTGAAGCTTTCTTT	CASSGWGSTEAFF
.	TRBJ1-2	once	TRBV5-4	TGTGCCAGCAGCCTTGATACCCGGTCGGGCTACACCTTC	CASSLDTRSGYTF
.	TRBJ1-3	.	TRBV7-6	TGTGCCAGCAGCTTGACGGGACCGATCTCTGGAAACACCATATATTTT	CASSLTGPISGNTIYF
TRBD1	TRBJ1-4	.	TRBV28	TGTGCCAGCAGAACCGGACAGGGGCAAAGCGAAAAACTGTTTTTT	CASRTGQGQSEKLFF
.	TRBJ1-5	once	TRBV5-1	TGCGCCAGCAGCTTGGAGGGTTTTCAGCCCCAGCATTTT	CASSLEGFQPQHF
.	TRBJ1-4	.	TRBV5-1	TGCGCCAGCAGCTTGGACGGGCGAGTGGAAAAACTGTTTTTT	CASSLDGRVEKLFF
.	TRBJ1-2	once	TRBV6-5	TGTGCCAGCGGGGGACCAGCTGACTATGGCTACACCTTC	CASGGPADYGYTF
.	TRBJ1-2	.	TRBV10-3	TGTGCCATCAGTGAGAGATCGGGCCTTGAGGGTGGCTACACCTTC	CAISERSGLEGGYTF
.	TRBJ1-2	few	TRBV7-9	TGTGCCAGCAGCCCTAGCTCCGGGATCGGCTACACCTTC	CASSPSSGIGYTF
TRBD1	TRBJ1-6	.	TRBV5-1	TGCGCCAGCAGCTTGATGGGGGGTGCAGGGGGCGACCATAATTCACCCCTCCACTTT	CASSLMGGAGGDHNSPLHF
.	TRBJ1-1	.	TRBV5-5	TGTGCCAGCAGCTTGGGGCTGAAGAACACTGAAGCTTTCTTT	CASSLGLKNTEAFF
.	TRBJ1-2	.	TRBV19	TGTGCCAGTGAATCCATTAAACGACAGGCCGCCTATGGCTACACCTTC	CASESIKRQAAYGYTF
.	TRBJ1-4	.	TRBV27	TGTGCCAGCAGTCCCGGTTGGGGCCTTAATGAAAAACTGTTTTTT	CASSPGWGLNEKLFF
TRBD2	TRBJ2-3	.	TRBV18	TGTGCCAGCTCGCCAACCGGGACTAGCGGCACAGATACGCAGTATTTT	CASSPTGTSGTDTQYF
.	TRBJ1-2	.	TRBV18	TGTGCCAGCTCACCAGAGGCAGCCTATGGCTACACCTTC	CASSPEAAYGYTF
.	TRBJ2-3	.	TRBV19	TGTGCCAGTAGTACTTACACAGATACGCAGTATTTT	CASSTYTDTQYF